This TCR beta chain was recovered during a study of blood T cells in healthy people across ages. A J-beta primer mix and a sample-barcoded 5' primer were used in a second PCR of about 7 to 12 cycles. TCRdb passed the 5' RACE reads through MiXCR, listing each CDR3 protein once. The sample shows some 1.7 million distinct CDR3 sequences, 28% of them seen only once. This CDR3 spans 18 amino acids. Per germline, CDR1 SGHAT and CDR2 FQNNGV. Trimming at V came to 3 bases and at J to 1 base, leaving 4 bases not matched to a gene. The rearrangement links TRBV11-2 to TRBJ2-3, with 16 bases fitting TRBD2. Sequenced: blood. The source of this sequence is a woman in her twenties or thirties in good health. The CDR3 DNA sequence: TGTGCCAGCAGCTTCGGGACTAGCGGGAGGGCCGGCACAGATACGCAGTATTTT. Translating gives CASSFGTSGRAGTDTQYF.